This record looks at one T cell receptor beta chain sequence and its context. The antigen is unknown. Timing groups of about 4 and about 12 weeks for second doses were pooled. Germline CDR1 is MDHEN and CDR2 is SYDVKM. Deletions cut 5 bases from V and 1 base from J, with 11 bases between. CDR3 size: 14 residues. The data stem from a study of T cell responses to AZD1222 COVID-19 vaccine. Repertoires were generated with immunoSEQ multiplex PCR, while TCRdb's copy carries only in-frame clones and drops some. The data hold approximately 130,000 clones, with roughly 87% observed a single time. Study-wide results and caveats: Every sample of the repertoires postdated the peak T cell response. Females made up more of the donors, who were largely white British, and clonal diversity may have come out too low. Epitopes outside B.1.351 and B.1.1.7 mutated regions reportedly drew nearly half of spike TCRs.

The receptor was derived from an adult who received the AZD1222 COVID-19 vaccine. Specimen: peripheral blood, collected 28 days after the second AZD1222 dose. This chain uses TRBV28 with TRBJ1-1, with unresolved D. CDR3 nucleotides: TGTGCCAGCAGTAGGGAATCGGGGAACACTGAAGCTTTCTTT. Its translation: CASSRESGNTEAFF.